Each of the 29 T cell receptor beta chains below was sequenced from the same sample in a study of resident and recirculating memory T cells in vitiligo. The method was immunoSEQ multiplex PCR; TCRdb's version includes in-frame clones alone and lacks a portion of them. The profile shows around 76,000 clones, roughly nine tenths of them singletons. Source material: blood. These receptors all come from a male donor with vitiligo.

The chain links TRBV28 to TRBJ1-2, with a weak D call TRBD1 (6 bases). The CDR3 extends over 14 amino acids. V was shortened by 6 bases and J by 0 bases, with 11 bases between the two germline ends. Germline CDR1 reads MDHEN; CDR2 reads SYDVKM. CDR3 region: CASRAQGANYGYTF. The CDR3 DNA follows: TGTGCCAGCAGGGCACAGGGCGCTAACTATGGCTACACCTTC.

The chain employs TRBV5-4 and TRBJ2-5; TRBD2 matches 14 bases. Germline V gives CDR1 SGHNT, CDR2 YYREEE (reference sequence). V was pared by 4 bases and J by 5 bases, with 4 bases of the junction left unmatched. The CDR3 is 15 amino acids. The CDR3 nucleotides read TGTGCCAGCAGCCCGGGACTAGCGGGGGATGAGACCCAGTACTTC. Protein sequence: CASSPGLAGDETQYF.

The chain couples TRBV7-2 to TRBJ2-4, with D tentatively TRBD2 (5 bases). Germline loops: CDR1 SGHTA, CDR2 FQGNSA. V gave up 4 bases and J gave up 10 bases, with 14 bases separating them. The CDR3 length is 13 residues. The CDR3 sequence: CASSSPPRTIQYF. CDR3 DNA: TGTGCCAGCAGCTCGCCCCCGAGGACTATTCAGTACTTC.

This CDR3 reads CASSLYQGAAYNEQFF. The CDR3 bases are TGTGCCAGCAGTTTATATCAGGGGGCCGCCTACAATGAGCAGTTCTTC. This chain connects TRBV5-4 to TRBJ2-1, with 8 bases matching TRBD1. Looked up from germline, CDR1 is SGHNT and CDR2 is YYREEE (reference sequence). CDR3 length equals 16 residues. V gave up 5 bases and J gave up 2 bases; unmatched junction bases: 9.

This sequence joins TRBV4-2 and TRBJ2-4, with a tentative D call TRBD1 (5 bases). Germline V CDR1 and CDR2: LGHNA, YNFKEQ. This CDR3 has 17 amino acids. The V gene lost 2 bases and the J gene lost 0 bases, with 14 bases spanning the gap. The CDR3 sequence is CASSQQVDSRAKNIQYF. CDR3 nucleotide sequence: TGTGCCAGCAGCCAACAGGTCGACAGTAGAGCCAAAAACATTCAGTACTTC.

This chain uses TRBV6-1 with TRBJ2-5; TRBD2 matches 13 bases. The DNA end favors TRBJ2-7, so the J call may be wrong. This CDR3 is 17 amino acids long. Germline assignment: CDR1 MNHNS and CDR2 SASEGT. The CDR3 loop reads CASSATPGTSGTYEQYF. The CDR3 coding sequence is TGTGCCAGCAGTGCTACCCCCGGGACTAGCGGGACCTACGAGCAGTACTTC.

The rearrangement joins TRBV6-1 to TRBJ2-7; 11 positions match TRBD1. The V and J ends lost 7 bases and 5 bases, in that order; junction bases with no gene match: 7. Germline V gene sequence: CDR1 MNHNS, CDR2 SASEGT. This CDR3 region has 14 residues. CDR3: CASTLDRGLDEQYF. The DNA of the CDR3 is TGTGCCAGCACCTTGGACAGGGGGCTGGACGAGCAGTACTTC.

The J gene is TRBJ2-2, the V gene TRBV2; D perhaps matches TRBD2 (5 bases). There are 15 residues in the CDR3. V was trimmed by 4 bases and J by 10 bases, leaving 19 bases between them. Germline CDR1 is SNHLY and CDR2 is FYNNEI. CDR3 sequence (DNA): TGTGCCAGCAGTGCCGCGGACCCCGGACTTTCGGAGCTGTTTTTT. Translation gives CASSAADPGLSELFF. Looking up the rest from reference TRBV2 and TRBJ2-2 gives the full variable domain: EPEVTQTPSHQVTQMGQEVILRCVPISNHLYFYWYRQILGQKVEFLVSFYNNEISEKSEIFDDQFSVERPDGSNFTLKIRSTKLEDSAMYFCASSAADPGLSELFFGEGSRLTVL.

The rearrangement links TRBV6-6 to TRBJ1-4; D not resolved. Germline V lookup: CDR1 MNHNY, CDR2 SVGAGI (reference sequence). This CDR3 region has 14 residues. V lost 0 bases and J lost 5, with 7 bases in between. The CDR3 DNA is TGTGCCAGCAGTTACTCTGCAGCGAATGAAAAACTGTTTTTT. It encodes CASSYSAANEKLFF.

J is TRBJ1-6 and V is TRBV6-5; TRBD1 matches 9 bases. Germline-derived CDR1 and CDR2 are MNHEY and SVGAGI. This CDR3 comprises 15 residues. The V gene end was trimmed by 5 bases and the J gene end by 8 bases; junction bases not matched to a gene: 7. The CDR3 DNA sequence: TGTGCCAGCAGTCGAATCCGGGACAGGGATTCACCCCTCCACTTT. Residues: CASSRIRDRDSPLHF.

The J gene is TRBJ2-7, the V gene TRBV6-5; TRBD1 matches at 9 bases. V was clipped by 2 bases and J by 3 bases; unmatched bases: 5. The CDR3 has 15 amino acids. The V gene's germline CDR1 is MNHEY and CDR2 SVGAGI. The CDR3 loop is CASSYGTGPFYEQYF. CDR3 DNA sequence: TGTGCCAGCAGTTACGGGACAGGGCCTTTCTACGAGCAGTACTTC.

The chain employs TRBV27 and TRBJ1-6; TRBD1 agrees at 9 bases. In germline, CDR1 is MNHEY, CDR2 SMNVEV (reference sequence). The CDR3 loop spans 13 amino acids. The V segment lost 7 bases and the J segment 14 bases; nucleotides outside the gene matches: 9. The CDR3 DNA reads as TGTGCCAGCACCGGAGGGACAGGGTTCACCCTCCACTTT. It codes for CASTGGTGFTLHF.

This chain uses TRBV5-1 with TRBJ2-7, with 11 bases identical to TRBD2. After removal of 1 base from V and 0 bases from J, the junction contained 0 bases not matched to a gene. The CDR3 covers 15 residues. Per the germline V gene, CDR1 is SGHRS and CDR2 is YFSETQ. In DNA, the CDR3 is TGCGCCAGCAGCTTGACTAGCGGGGGCTCCTACGAGCAGTACTTC. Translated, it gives CASSLTSGGSYEQYF.

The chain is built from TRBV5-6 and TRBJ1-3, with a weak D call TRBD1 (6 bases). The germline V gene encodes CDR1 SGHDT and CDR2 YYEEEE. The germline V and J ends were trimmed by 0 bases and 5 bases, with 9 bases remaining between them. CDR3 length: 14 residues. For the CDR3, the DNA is TGTGCCAGCAGCTTGGAGGGGGTAAGAAACACCATATATTTT. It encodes CASSLEGVRNTIYF.

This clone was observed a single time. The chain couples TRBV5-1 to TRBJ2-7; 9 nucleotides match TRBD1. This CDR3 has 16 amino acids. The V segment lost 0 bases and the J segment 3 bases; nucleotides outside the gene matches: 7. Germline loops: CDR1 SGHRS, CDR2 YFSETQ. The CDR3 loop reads CASSLDAGTGYYEQYF. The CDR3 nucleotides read TGCGCCAGCAGCTTGGATGCCGGGACAGGGTACTACGAGCAGTACTTC.

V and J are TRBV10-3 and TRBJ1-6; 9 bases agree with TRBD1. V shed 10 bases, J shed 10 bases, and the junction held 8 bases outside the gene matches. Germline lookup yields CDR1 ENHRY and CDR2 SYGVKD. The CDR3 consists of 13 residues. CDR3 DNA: TGTGCCAAGCAAAGGGACAGGGTCTCACCCCTCCACTTT. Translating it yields CAKQRDRVSPLHF.

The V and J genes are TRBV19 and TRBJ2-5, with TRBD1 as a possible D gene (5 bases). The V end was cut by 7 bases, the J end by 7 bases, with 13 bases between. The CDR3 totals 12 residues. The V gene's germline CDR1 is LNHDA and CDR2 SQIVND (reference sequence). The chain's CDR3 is CASNSGSGTQYF. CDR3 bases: TGTGCCAGTAACTCAGGGTCCGGGACCCAGTACTTC.

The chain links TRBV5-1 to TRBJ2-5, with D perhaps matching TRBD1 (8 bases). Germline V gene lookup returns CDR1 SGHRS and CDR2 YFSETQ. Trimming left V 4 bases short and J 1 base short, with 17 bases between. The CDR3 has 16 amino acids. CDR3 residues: CASSPGGTGGQETQYF. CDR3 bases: TGCGCCAGCAGCCCGGGGGGCACAGGGGGCCAAGAGACCCAGTACTTC.

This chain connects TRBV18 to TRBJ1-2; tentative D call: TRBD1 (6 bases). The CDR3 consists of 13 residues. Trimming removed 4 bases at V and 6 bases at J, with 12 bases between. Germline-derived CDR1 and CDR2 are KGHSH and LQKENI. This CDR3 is CASSLPRGHGYTF. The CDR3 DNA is TGTGCCAGCTCACTCCCCAGGGGCCATGGCTACACCTTC.

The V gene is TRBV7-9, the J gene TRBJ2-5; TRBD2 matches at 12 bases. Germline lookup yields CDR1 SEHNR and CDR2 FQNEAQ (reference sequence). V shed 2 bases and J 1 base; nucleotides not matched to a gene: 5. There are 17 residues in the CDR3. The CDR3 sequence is CASSLPTSGGIQETQYF. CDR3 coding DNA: TGTGCCAGCAGCTTACCGACTAGCGGGGGAATCCAAGAGACCCAGTACTTC.

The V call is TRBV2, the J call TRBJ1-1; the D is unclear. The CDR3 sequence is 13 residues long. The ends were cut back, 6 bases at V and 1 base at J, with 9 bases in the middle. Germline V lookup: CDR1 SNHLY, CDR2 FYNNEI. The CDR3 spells CASRKRGNTEAFF. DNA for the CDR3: TGTGCCAGCAGGAAAAGAGGGAACACTGAAGCTTTCTTT.

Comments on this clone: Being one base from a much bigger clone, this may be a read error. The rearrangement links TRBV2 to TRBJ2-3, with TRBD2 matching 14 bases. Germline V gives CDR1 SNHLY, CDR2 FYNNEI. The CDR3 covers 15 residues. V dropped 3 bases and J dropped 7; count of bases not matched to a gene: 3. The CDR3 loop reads CASSETSGGAYTQYF. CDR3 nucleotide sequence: TGTGCCAGCAGTGAGACTAGCGGGGGGGCATATACGCAGTATTTT.

The CDR3 here is CASSPDRDPTEAFF. CDR3 DNA sequence: TGTGCCAGCTCACCCGACAGGGACCCCACTGAAGCTTTCTTT. The chain combines TRBV18 with TRBJ1-1, with 7 bases that match TRBD1. The V gene end was trimmed by 3 bases and the J gene end by 4 bases; junction bases not matched to a gene: 5. This CDR3 contains 14 residues. Germline V CDR1 and CDR2: KGHSH, LQKENI.

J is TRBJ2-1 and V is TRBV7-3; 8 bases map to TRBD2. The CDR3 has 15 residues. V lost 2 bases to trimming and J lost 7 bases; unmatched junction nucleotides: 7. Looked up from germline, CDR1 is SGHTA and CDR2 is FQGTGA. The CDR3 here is CASSLEAGGENEQFF. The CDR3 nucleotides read TGTGCCAGCAGCTTAGAGGCGGGGGGAGAGAATGAGCAGTTCTTC. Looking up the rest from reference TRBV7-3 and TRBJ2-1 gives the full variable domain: GAGVSQTPSNKVTEKGKYVELRCDPISGHTALYWYRQSLGQGPEFLIYFQGTGAADDSGLPNDRFFAVRPEGSVSTLKIQRTERGDSAVYLCASSLEAGGENEQFFGPGTRLTVL.

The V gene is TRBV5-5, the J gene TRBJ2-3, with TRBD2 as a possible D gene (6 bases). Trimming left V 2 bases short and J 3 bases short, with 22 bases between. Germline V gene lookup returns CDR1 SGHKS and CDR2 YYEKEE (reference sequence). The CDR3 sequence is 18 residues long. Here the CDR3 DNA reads TGTGCCAGCAGCTTCGGGGGAGGATCAGGGCGGGGAACAGATACGCAGTATTTT. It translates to CASSFGGGSGRGTDTQYF.

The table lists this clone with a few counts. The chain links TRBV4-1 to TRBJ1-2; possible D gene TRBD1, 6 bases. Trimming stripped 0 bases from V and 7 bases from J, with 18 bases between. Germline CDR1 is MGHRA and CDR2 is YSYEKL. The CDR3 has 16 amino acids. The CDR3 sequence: CASSQDPLTGRGGYTF. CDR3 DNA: TGCGCCAGCAGCCAAGATCCCCTGACAGGCCGGGGTGGCTACACCTTC.

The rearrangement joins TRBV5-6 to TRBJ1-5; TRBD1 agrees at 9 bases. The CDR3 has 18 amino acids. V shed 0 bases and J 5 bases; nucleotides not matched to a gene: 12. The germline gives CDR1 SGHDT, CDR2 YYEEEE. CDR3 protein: CASSLGDRVIRGDQPQHF. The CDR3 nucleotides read TGTGCCAGCAGCTTGGGGGACAGGGTTATCAGGGGAGATCAGCCCCAGCATTTT.

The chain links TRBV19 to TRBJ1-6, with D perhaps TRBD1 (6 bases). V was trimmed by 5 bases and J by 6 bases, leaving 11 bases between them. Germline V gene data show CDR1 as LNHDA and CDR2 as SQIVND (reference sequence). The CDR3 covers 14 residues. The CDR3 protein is CASSAGQLNSPLHF. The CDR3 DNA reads TGTGCCAGTAGTGCCGGACAGCTTAATTCACCCCTCCACTTT.

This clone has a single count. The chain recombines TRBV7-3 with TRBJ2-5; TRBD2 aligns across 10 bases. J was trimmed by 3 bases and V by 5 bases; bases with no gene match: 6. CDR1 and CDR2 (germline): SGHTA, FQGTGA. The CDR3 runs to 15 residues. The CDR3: CASSNPLAGEETQYF. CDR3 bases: TGTGCCAGCAGCAACCCTCTAGCGGGGGAAGAGACCCAGTACTTC.